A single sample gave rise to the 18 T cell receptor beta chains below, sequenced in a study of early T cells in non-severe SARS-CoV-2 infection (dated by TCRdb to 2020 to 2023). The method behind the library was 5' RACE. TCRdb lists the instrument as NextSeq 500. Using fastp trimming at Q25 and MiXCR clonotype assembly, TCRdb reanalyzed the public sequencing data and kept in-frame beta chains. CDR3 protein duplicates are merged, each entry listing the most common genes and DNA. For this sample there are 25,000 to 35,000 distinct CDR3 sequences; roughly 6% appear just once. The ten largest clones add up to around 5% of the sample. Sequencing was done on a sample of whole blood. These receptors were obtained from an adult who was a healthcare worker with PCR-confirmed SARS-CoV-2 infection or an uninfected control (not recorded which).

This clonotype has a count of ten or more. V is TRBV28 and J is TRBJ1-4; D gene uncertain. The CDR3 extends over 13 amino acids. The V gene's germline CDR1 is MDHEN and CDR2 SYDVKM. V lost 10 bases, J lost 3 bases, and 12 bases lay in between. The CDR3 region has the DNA TGTGCCATTTCGACTCCCGCTAATGAAAAACTGTTTTTT. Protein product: CAISTPANEKLFF. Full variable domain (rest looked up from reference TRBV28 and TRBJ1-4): DVKVTQSSRYLVKRTGEKVFLECVQDMDHENMFWYRQDPGLGLRLIYFSYDVKMKEKGDIPEGYSVSREKKERFSLILESASTNQTSMYLCAISTPANEKLFFGSGTQLSVL.

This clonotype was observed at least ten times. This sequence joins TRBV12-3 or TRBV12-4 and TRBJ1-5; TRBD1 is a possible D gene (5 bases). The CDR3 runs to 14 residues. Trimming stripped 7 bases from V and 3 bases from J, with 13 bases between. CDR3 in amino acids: CASNERGSNQPQHF. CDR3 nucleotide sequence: TGTGCCAGCAACGAAAGGGGCTCCAATCAGCCCCAGCATTTT.

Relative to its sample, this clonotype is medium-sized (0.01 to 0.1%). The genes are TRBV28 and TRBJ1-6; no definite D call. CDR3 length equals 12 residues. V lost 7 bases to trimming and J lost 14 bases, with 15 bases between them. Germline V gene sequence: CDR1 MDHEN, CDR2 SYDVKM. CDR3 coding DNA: TGTGCCAGCAATGTCCTCGGAGGGTCCCTCCACTTT. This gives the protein CASNVLGGSLHF.

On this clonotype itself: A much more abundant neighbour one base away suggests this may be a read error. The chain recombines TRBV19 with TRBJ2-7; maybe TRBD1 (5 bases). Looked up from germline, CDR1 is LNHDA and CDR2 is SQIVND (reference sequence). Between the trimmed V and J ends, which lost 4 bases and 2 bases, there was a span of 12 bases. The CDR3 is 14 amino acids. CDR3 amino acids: CASSSRIGAYEQYF. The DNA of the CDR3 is TGTGCCAGTAGTAGTCGGATAGGGGCCTACGAGCAGTACTTC.

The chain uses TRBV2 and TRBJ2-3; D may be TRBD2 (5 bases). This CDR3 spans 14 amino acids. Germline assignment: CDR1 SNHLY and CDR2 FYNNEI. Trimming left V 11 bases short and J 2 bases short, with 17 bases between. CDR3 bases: TGTGCCGGAATGGCGGGCACCAACACAGATACGCAGTATTTT. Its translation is CAGMAGTNTDTQYF.

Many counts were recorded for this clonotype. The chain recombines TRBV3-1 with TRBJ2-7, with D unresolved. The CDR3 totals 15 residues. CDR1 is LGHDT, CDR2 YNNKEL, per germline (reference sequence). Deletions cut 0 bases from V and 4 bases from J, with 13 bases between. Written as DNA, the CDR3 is TGTGCCAGCAGCCAAGAGGGTTCAGTCGGGTACGAGCAGTACTTC. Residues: CASSQEGSVGYEQYF.

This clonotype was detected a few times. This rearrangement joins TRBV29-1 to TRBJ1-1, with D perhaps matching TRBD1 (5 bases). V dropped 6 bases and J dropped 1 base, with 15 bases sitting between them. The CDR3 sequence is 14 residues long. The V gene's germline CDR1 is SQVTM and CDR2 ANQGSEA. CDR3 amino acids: CSVWAGTGNTEAFF. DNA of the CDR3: TGCAGCGTCTGGGCAGGGACTGGGAACACTGAAGCTTTCTTT.

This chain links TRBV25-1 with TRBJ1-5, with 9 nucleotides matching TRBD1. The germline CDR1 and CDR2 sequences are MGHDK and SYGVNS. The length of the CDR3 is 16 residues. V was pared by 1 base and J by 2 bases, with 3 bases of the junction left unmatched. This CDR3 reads CASSEWGQGGNQPQHF. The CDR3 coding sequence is TGTGCCAGCAGTGAATGGGGACAGGGTGGCAATCAGCCCCAGCATTTT.

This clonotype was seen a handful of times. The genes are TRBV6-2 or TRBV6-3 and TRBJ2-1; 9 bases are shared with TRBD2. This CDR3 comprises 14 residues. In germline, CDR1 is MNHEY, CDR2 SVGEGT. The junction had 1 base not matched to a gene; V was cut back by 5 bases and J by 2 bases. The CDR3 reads CASSTSGPYNEQFF. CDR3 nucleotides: TGTGCCAGCAGTACTAGCGGGCCCTACAATGAGCAGTTCTTC.

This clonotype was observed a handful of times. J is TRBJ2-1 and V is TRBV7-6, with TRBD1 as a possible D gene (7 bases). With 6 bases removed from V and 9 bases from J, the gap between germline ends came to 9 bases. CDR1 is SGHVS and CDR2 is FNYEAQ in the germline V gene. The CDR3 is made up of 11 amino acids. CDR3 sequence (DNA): TGTGCCAGCAGGCAGGGGGGTGAGCAGTTCTTC. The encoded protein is CASRQGGEQFF.

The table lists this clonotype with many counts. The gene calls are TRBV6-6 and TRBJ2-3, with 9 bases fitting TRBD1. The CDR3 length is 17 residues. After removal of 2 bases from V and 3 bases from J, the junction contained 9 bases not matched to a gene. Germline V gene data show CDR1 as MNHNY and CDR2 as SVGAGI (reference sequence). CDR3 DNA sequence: TGTGCCAGCAGTTACCCCCGGGACAGGGTTAAGACAGATACGCAGTATTTT. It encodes CASSYPRDRVKTDTQYF.

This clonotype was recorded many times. CDR3 coding DNA: TGTGCCAGCAGCTTAGTGGCCTACGAGCAGTACTTC. The encoded protein is CASSLVAYEQYF. V usage is TRBV7-2 and J usage is TRBJ2-7; D is uncertain. V was cut by 1 base and J by 2 bases, with 3 bases left in between. The CDR3 sequence is 12 residues long. CDR1 is SGHTA and CDR2 is FQGNSA in the germline V gene.

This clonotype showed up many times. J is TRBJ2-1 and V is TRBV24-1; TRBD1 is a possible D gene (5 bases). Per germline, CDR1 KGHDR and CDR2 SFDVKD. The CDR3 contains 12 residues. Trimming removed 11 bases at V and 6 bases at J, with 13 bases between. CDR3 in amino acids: CAISGLGNEQFF. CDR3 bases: TGTGCCATTTCAGGGTTGGGCAATGAGCAGTTCTTC.

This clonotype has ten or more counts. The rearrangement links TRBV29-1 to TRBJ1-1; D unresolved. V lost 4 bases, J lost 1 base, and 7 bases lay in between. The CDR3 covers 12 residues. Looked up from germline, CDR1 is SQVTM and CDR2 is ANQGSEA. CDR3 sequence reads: CSVVEGNTEAFF. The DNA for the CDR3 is TGCAGCGTTGTCGAGGGGAACACTGAAGCTTTCTTT.

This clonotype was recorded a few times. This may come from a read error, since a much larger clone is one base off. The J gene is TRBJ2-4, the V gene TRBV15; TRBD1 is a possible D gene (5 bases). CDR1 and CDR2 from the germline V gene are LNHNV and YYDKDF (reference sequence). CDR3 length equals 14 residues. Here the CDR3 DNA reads TGTACCACCAGCACCAGGGATACCAAAAACATTCAGTACTTC. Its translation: CTTSTRDTKNIQYF.

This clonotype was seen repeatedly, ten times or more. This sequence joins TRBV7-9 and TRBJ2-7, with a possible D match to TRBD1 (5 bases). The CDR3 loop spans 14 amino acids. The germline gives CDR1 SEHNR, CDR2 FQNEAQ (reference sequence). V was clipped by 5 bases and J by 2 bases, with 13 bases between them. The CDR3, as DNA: TGTGCCAGCAGCCCTAGGGTAGGGGCCTACGAGCAGTACTTC. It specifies CASSPRVGAYEQYF.

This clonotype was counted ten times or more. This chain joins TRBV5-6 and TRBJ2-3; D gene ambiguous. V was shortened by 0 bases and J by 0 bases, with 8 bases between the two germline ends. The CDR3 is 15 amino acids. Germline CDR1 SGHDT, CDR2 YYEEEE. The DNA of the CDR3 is TGTGCCAGCAGCTTGGGGCGGATGAGCACAGATACGCAGTATTTT. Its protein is CASSLGRMSTDTQYF.

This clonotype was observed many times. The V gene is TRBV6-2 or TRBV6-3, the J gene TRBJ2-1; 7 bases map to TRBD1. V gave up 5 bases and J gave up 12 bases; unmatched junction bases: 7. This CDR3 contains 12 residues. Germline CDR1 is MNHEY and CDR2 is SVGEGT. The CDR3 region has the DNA TGTGCCAGCAGTCCCGACAGGGTCGCGCAGTTCTTC. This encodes CASSPDRVAQFF.